This entry describes one T cell receptor beta chain. The ends lost 0 bases at V and 5 bases at J; junction bases unmatched: 13. This CDR3 comprises 19 residues. The germline CDR1 and CDR2 sequences are MNHEY and SMNVEV (reference sequence). Recruited during active infection, patients (from Seattle) were subsequently followed longitudinally. Original processing notes: Amplification from reference gene primers served as the basis for estimated nucleated cell counts. Profiling relied on immunoSEQ multiplex PCR, and the TCRdb table lists in-frame clones only, not all of them. V and J calls plus clone size are reproduced from that table; the DNA served to infer D and trimming. The table lists 100,000 to 150,000 clones, roughly 90% of them singletons. The sample belongs to a study of blood T cell repertoires in COVID-19. Background on the study: The United States, Italy and Spain were the sources of the acute and convalescent COVID-19 samples. T cells, B-cell-depleted T cells, or PBMCs provided the cDNA or gDNA that served as material.

The chain couples TRBV27 to TRBJ2-5, with 12 positions matching TRBD2. The sequence was obtained from a man over 45 with COVID-19, enrolled during active disease. Sequencing was carried out using peripheral blood. The CDR3 loop is CASSLSIPSGRGIWETQYF. The CDR3 nucleotides read TGTGCCAGCAGTTTATCGATCCCTAGCGGGAGGGGGATTTGGGAGACCCAGTACTTC.